The 18 T cell receptor beta chains below were found in one sample sequenced in a study of T cell changes during pregnancy in multiple sclerosis. Data came from immunoSEQ multiplex PCR; TCRdb stores just in-frame clones and leaves some out. The table has about 93,000 clones, roughly 91% seen once. Sequenced here: peripheral blood, sampled after pregnancy. Receptor source: a female donor in good health, enrolled as a control in a pregnancy study.

The chain links TRBV2 to TRBJ1-1, with a weak D call TRBD1 (6 bases). The CDR3 is 14 residues long. The V end was cut by 6 bases, the J end by 3 bases, with 14 bases between. Germline assignment: CDR1 SNHLY and CDR2 FYNNEI. The CDR3 sequence is CASSLTGSHTEAFF. The CDR3 region has the DNA TGTGCCAGCAGCCTGACAGGCTCTCACACTGAAGCTTTCTTT.

The chain links TRBV25-1 to TRBJ2-3; 9 nucleotides agree with TRBD2. Germline CDR1 and CDR2: MGHDK and SYGVNS. There are 14 residues in the CDR3. The trim removed 5 bases at V and 6 bases at J, leaving 6 bases unmatched. The CDR3 coding sequence is TGTGCCAGCAGTTATAGCGGGGGAAAGGATACGCAGTATTTT. Amino acid sequence: CASSYSGGKDTQYF.

This chain links TRBV7-9 with TRBJ2-3; D may be TRBD2 (5 bases). Germline CDR1 is SEHNR and CDR2 is FQNEAQ (reference sequence). The CDR3 loop spans 14 amino acids. V lost 6 bases to trimming and J lost 3 bases, with 13 bases between them. The CDR3 protein is CASSPRSGTDTQYF. The CDR3 coding sequence is TGTGCCAGCAGTCCTCGGTCGGGGACAGATACGCAGTATTTT.

This clone appeared a single time. V gene TRBV7-3 combines with J gene TRBJ2-5; unclear D gene. The V and J ends lost 1 base and 0 bases respectively, with 12 bases between them. Germline CDR1 reads SGHTA; CDR2 reads FQGTGA. CDR3 length equals 16 residues. The CDR3 protein is CASSLIPMGNQETQYF. CDR3 DNA: TGTGCCAGCAGCTTAATACCCATGGGCAACCAAGAGACCCAGTACTTC.

The rearrangement joins TRBV11-2 to TRBJ2-7; 12 positions agree with TRBD1. The CDR3 length is 18 residues. Germline loops: CDR1 SGHAT, CDR2 FQNNGV. The V gene end was trimmed by 2 bases and the J gene end by 0 bases; junction bases not matched to a gene: 8. Here the CDR3 DNA reads TGTGCCAGCAGCTTAAAACATCCGGGACAGGGGGCCTCCTACGAGCAGTACTTC. It codes for CASSLKHPGQGASYEQYF.

The chain uses TRBV27 and TRBJ2-2; TRBD2 agrees at 8 bases. CDR1 and CDR2 from the germline V gene are MNHEY and SMNVEV (reference sequence). J was trimmed by 9 bases and V by 5 bases; bases with no gene match: 11. The length of the CDR3 is 15 residues. The CDR3 sequence is CASSIGGADPRELFF. DNA for the CDR3: TGTGCCAGCAGTATCGGGGGGGCCGACCCCCGGGAGCTGTTTTTT.

The chain employs TRBV7-2 and TRBJ1-5, with D possibly TRBD1 on 6 matching bases. V was shortened by 4 bases and J by 0 bases, with 10 bases between the two germline ends. The CDR3 loop spans 15 amino acids. Per germline, CDR1 SGHTA and CDR2 FQGNSA. The CDR3 region is CASSSGTYSNQPQHF. In nucleotides, the CDR3 is TGTGCCAGCAGCTCCGGGACATATAGCAATCAGCCCCAGCATTTT.

The chain couples TRBV18 to TRBJ2-3, with D hard to call. The CDR3 has 14 residues. V gave up 2 bases and J gave up 0 bases, with 6 bases separating them. Germline assignment: CDR1 KGHSH and CDR2 LQKENI. This chain's CDR3 is CASSPGQSTDTQYF. In DNA, the CDR3 is TGTGCCAGCTCACCAGGGCAGAGCACAGATACGCAGTATTTT.

J is TRBJ1-4 and V is TRBV6-5; 7 nucleotides match TRBD1. In germline, CDR1 is MNHEY, CDR2 SVGAGI. There are 15 residues in the CDR3. V shed 7 bases and J 4 bases; nucleotides not matched to a gene: 9. CDR3 nucleotide sequence: TGTGCCAGCAAAACTACCGGGACAGTTAATGAAAAACTGTTTTTT. It encodes CASKTTGTVNEKLFF.

This rearrangement joins TRBV16 to TRBJ2-7; 7 nucleotides agree with TRBD1. The CDR3 covers 14 residues. Per germline, CDR1 KGHSY and CDR2 FQNENV. J was trimmed by 4 bases and V by 4 bases; bases with no gene match: 7. CDR3 bases: TGTGCCAGCAGCCTCCGACAGGGAGCGTACGAGCAGTACTTC. The encoded protein is CASSLRQGAYEQYF.

This chain links TRBV7-6 with TRBJ1-6; D is ambiguous. Trimming left V 1 base short and J 7 bases short, with 8 bases between. CDR1 and CDR2 (germline): SGHVS, FNYEAQ. The CDR3 is 14 amino acids. This CDR3 is CASSLDTLNSPLHF. The DNA for the CDR3 is TGTGCCAGCAGCTTAGATACCCTAAATTCACCCCTCCACTTT. The full variable domain, completed using reference TRBV7-6 and TRBJ1-6, is GAGVSQSPRYKVTKRGQDVALRCDPISGHVSLYWYRQALGQGPEFLTYFNYEAQQDKSGLPNDRFSAERPEGSISTLTIQRTEQRDSAMYRCASSLDTLNSPLHFGNGTRLTVT.

This chain uses TRBV7-3 with TRBJ2-1; D may be TRBD2 (9 bases). CDR3 length: 16 amino acids. Between the trimmed V and J ends, which lost 5 bases and 6 bases, there was a span of 20 bases. Looked up from germline, CDR1 is SGHTA and CDR2 is FQGTGA. The CDR3 DNA reads TGTGCCAGCAGCCCCAGGGGGCTAGCGGGGTCCAATGAGCAGTTCTTC. Translating it yields CASSPRGLAGSNEQFF.

The V gene is TRBV19, the J gene TRBJ1-4, with 8 positions matching TRBD1. J gave up 8 bases and V 4 bases, and 3 bases lay outside the gene matches. CDR3 size: 13 residues. Germline V gene data show CDR1 as LNHDA and CDR2 as SQIVND (reference sequence). The CDR3 DNA sequence: TGTGCCAGTAGTACCCGACAGGGGGAAAAACTGTTTTTT. Translation gives CASSTRQGEKLFF. Full variable domain (missing parts from reference TRBV19 and TRBJ1-4): DGGITQSPKYLFRKEGQNVTLSCEQNLNHDAMYWYRQDPGQGLRLIYYSQIVNDFQKGDIAEGYSVSREKKESFPLTVTSAQKNPTAFYLCASSTRQGEKLFFGSGTQLSVL.

The V gene is TRBV4-3, the J gene TRBJ1-1, with TRBD1 identical over 8 bases. Germline V gene lookup returns CDR1 LGHNA and CDR2 YSLEER. The CDR3 consists of 17 residues. J lost 3 bases, V lost 7 bases, and 16 bases had no gene match. The CDR3 DNA follows: TGCGCCAGCACCGGAGGGGGGGCAGGGGGCGTTGACACTGAAGCTTTCTTT. As protein: CASTGGGAGGVDTEAFF.

The table lists this clone with a few counts. The V and J genes are TRBV6-5 and TRBJ1-6; 8 bases are shared with TRBD1. CDR3 size: 15 residues. V gave up 6 bases and J gave up 9 bases; unmatched junction bases: 10. CDR1 is MNHEY and CDR2 is SVGAGI in the germline V gene. CDR3 in DNA: TGTGCCAGCAGACCACCGGGACAGGCGTTTTCACCCCTCCACTTT. Protein product: CASRPPGQAFSPLHF.

The J gene is TRBJ2-3, the V gene TRBV5-4; D not resolved. This CDR3 has 16 amino acids. Germline V gives CDR1 SGHNT, CDR2 YYREEE (reference sequence). V lost 0 bases to trimming and J lost 2 bases, with 13 bases between them. CDR3 amino acids: CASSLGPPANTDTQYF. For the CDR3, the DNA is TGTGCCAGCAGCTTGGGGCCCCCCGCAAACACAGATACGCAGTATTTT.

This chain uses TRBV4-3 with TRBJ2-7, with 7 bases lining up with TRBD1. After removal of 4 bases from V and 3 bases from J, the junction contained 9 bases not matched to a gene. The CDR3 loop spans 15 amino acids. Germline V gene data show CDR1 as LGHNA and CDR2 as YSLEER. CDR3 bases: TGCGCCAGCAGCCCAGGGACAGATGCTTTCTACGAGCAGTACTTC. Translating gives CASSPGTDAFYEQYF.

A note on this clone: Other DNA sequences in the same sample also yield this CDR3. V gene TRBV19 combines with J gene TRBJ2-6, with D possibly TRBD1 on 6 matching bases. Per germline, CDR1 LNHDA and CDR2 SQIVND (reference sequence). Between the trimmed V and J ends, which lost 4 bases and 0 bases, there was a span of 7 bases. The CDR3 has 15 amino acids. CDR3: CASSTQGSGANVLTF. CDR3 nucleotides: TGTGCCAGTAGTACACAGGGCTCTGGGGCCAACGTCCTGACTTTC.